The 10 T cell receptor beta chains below all came from one sample that was sequenced in a study of blood T cell repertoires in COVID-19. Assay: immunoSEQ multiplex PCR; the TCRdb copy retains only in-frame clones and omits some. The sample includes around 20,000 clones, about nine tenths of them seen just once. The sample taken for sequencing was peripheral blood. These receptors all come from a human donor in a cohort sampled during active COVID-19. The donor label of this sample is uncertain.

The chain combines TRBV11-3 with TRBJ2-7; maybe TRBD2 (6 bases). Germline V CDR1 and CDR2: SGHNT, YENEEA. CDR3 length equals 14 residues. Trimming pared 1 base from V and 3 bases from J, leaving 10 bases between. The CDR3 reads CASSLAVGGYEQYF. CDR3 nucleotides: TGTGCCAGCAGCTTAGCAGTGGGGGGCTACGAGCAGTACTTC.

V gene TRBV7-2 combines with J gene TRBJ2-1; no definite D call. Trimming shortened V by 5 bases and J by 4 bases, and 15 bases separated the two germline ends. The germline V gene encodes CDR1 SGHTA and CDR2 FQGNSA. The CDR3 spans 15 residues. CDR3 region: CASSPHRGKYNEQFF. The CDR3 DNA reads as TGTGCCAGCAGCCCGCATCGCGGAAAATACAATGAGCAGTTCTTC.

The J gene is TRBJ2-3, the V gene TRBV24-1; TRBD2 matches 14 bases. This CDR3 region has 16 residues. Germline V gene sequence: CDR1 KGHDR, CDR2 SFDVKD. The V gene end was trimmed by 4 bases and the J gene end by 9 bases; junction bases not matched to a gene: 8. The CDR3 DNA is TGTGCCACCAGTGACCCCGGACTAGCGGGAGGTGGCACGCAGTATTTT. Residues: CATSDPGLAGGGTQYF.

The CDR3 here is CASSRPTSGLSYEQYF. CDR3 sequence (DNA): TGTGCCAGCAGCCGGCCGACTAGCGGGCTCTCCTACGAGCAGTACTTC. The rearrangement joins TRBV6-2 or TRBV6-3 to TRBJ2-7, with 10 bases that match TRBD2. V lost 6 bases and J lost 0; bases outside the gene matches: 8. From germline, CDR1 is MNHEY and CDR2 SVGEGT. The CDR3 contains 16 residues.

V usage is TRBV28 and J usage is TRBJ2-2, with TRBD2 as a possible D gene (5 bases). The CDR3 length is 16 residues. Trimming removed 2 bases from V and 6 bases from J, with 16 bases in between. Per germline, CDR1 MDHEN and CDR2 SYDVKM. CDR3 nucleotide sequence: TGTGCCAGCAGTTTACTAGTCGGACTTGAGGCCGGGGAGCTGTTTTTT. Translation gives CASSLLVGLEAGELFF.

This clone was detected once. The rearrangement joins TRBV21-1 to TRBJ2-7; TRBD1 reflects the table's D call only, with no check against the DNA. TRBV21-1 is a documented pseudogene. The CDR3 loop spans 15 amino acids. This CDR3 is CASSGGRGKAYEQYF. CDR3 DNA sequence: TGTGCCAGCAGCGGCGGCAGGGGGAAGGCCTACGAGCAGTACTTC.

The chain joins TRBV27 to TRBJ2-1, with 9 bases lining up with TRBD2. CDR1 and CDR2 (germline): MNHEY, SMNVEV (reference sequence). V was clipped by 1 base and J by 0 bases; unmatched bases: 10. This CDR3 comprises 19 residues. This CDR3 reads CASSLFAPTSGPSYNEQFF. In DNA, the CDR3 is TGTGCCAGCAGTTTATTCGCCCCGACTAGCGGCCCCTCCTACAATGAGCAGTTCTTC.

This clone was detected a few times. This sequence joins TRBV30 and TRBJ1-1; 7 nucleotides line up with TRBD1. The germline CDR1 and CDR2 sequences are GTSNPN and SVGIG (reference sequence). Trimming cost V 2 bases and J 14 bases; bases outside gene matches: 11. This CDR3 contains 12 residues. The DNA for the CDR3 is TGTGCCTGGAGTCCAAAGACAGGGAGCAGGTTCTTT. Translated, it gives CAWSPKTGSRFF.

V and J are TRBV5-1 and TRBJ1-1, with 8 nucleotides matching TRBD1. The CDR3 spans 14 residues. V lost 4 bases, J lost 4 bases, and 6 bases stayed unmatched. Per the germline V gene, CDR1 is SGHRS and CDR2 is YFSETQ. CDR3 bases: TGCGCCAGCAGCCTGACAGGGGATGGCACTGAAGCTTTCTTT. Translation: CASSLTGDGTEAFF.

This clone was seen only a few times. The chain employs TRBV2 and TRBJ2-7; possible D gene TRBD1, 5 bases. CDR1 and CDR2 (germline): SNHLY, FYNNEI. Deletions cut 2 bases from V and 5 bases from J, with 7 bases between. This CDR3 has 12 amino acids. The DNA of the CDR3 is TGTGCCAGCAGTGAACAGGGCGACGAGCAGTACTTC. Protein: CASSEQGDEQYF.